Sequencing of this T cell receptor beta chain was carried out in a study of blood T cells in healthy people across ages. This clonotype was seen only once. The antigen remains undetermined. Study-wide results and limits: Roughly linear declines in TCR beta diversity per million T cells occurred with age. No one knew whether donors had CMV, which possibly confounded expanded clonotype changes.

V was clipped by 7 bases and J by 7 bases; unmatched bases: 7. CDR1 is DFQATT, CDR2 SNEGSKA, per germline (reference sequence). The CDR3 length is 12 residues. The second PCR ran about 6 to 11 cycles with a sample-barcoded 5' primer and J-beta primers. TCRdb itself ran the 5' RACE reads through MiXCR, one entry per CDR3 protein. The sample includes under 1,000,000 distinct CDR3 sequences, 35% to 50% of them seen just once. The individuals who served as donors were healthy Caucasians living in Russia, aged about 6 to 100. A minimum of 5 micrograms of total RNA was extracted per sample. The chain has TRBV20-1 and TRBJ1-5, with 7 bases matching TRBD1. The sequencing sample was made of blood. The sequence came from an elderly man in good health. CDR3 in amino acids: CSVNRQGQPQHF. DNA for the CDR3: TGCAGTGTGAATCGACAGGGCCAGCCCCAGCATTTT.